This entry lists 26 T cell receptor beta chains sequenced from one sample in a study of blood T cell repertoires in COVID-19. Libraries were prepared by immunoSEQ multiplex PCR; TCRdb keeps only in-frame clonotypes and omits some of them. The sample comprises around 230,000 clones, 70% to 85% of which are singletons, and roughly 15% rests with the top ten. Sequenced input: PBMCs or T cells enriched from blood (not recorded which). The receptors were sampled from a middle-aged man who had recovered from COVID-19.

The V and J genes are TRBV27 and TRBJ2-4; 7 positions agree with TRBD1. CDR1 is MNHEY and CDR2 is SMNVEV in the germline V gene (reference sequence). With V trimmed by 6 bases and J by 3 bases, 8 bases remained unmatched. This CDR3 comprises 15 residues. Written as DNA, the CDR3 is TGTGCCAGCAGCGACCGACAGGGTGGCAAAAACATTCAGTACTTC. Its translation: CASSDRQGGKNIQYF.

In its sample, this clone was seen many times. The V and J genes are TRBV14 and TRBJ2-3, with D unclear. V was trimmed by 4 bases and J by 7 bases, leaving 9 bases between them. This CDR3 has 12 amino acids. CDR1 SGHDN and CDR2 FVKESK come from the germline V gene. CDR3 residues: CASSPELNTQYF. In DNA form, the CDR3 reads TGTGCCAGCAGCCCTGAACTAAATACGCAGTATTTT.

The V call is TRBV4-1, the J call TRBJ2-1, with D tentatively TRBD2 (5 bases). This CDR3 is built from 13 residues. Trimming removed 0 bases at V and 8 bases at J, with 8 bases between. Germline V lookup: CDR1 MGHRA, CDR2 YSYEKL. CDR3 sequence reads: CASSQDLADEQFF. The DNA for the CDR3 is TGCGCCAGCAGCCAAGATCTAGCAGATGAGCAGTTCTTC.

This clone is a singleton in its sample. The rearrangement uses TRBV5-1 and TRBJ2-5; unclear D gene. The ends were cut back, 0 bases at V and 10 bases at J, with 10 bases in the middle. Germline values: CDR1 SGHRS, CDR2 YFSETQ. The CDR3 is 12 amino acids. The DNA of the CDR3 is TGCGCCAGCAGCTTGGTGTTGTCCGTCCAGTACTTC. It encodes CASSLVLSVQYF.

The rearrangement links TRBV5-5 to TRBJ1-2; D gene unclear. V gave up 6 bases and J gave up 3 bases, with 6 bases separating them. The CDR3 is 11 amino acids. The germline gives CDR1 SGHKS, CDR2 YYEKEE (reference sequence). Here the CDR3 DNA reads TGTGCCAGCACCCTCGACTATGGCTACACCTTC. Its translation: CASTLDYGYTF.

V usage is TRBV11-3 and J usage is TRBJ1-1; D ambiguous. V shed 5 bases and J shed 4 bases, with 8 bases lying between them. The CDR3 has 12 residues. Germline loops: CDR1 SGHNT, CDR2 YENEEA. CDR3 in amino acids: CASSQAGTEAFF. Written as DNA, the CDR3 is TGTGCCAGCAGCCAAGCGGGCACTGAAGCTTTCTTT.

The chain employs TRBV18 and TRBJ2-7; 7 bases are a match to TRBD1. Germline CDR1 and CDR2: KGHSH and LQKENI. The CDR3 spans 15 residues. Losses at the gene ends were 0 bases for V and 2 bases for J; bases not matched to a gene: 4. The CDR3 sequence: CASSPPQGDPYEQYF. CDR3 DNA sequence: TGTGCCAGCTCACCACCGCAGGGGGATCCCTACGAGCAGTACTTC.

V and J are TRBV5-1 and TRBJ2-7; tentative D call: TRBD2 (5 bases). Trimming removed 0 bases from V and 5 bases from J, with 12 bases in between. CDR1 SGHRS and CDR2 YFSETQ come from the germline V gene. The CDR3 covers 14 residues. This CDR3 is CASSLATPGDEQYF. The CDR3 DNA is TGCGCCAGCAGCTTGGCCACCCCCGGGGACGAGCAGTACTTC.

The CDR3 sequence is CASSPDSPGGIVGNTIYF. As DNA, the CDR3 is TGCGCCAGCAGCCCAGACTCTCCAGGGGGAATCGTTGGAAACACCATATATTTT. The rearrangement links TRBV4-3 to TRBJ1-3; 7 nucleotides match TRBD1. Looked up from germline, CDR1 is LGHNA and CDR2 is YSLEER. The CDR3 has 18 amino acids. The V gene end was trimmed by 4 bases and the J gene end by 3 bases; junction bases not matched to a gene: 15.

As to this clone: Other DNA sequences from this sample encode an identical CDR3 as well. The CDR3 protein is CASSSGLAETQYF. The CDR3 bases are TGCGCCAGCAGCTCCGGACTAGCAGAGACCCAGTACTTC. This chain uses TRBV5-1 with TRBJ2-5; 8 nucleotides agree with TRBD2. The CDR3 covers 13 residues. With V trimmed by 3 bases and J by 4 bases, 2 bases remained unmatched. CDR1 and CDR2 (germline): SGHRS, YFSETQ.

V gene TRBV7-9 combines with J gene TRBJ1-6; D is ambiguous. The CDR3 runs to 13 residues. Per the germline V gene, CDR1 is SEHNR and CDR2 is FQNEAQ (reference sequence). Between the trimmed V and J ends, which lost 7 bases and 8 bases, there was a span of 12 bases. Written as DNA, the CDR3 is TGTGCCAGCACCCCCCAGGTAGATTCACCCCTCCACTTT. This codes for CASTPQVDSPLHF.

The CDR3: CASSSSGLHADTQYF. The CDR3 bases are TGCGCCAGCAGCTCCTCAGGGCTTCACGCAGATACGCAGTATTTT. The V and J genes are TRBV5-1 and TRBJ2-3; tentatively, D is TRBD1 (5 bases). This CDR3 is built from 15 residues. Germline V CDR1 and CDR2: SGHRS, YFSETQ. V was cut by 3 bases and J by 4 bases, with 15 bases left in between.

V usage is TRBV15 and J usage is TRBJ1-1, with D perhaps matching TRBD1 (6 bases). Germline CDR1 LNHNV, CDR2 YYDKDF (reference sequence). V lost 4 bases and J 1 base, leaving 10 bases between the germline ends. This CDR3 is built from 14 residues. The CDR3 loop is CATSMGHQNTEAFF. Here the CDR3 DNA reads TGTGCCACCAGCATGGGACACCAGAACACTGAAGCTTTCTTT.

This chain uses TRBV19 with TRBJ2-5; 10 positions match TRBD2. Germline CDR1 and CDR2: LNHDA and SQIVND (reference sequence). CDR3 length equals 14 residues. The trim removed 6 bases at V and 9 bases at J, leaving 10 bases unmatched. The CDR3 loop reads CASSYTSGVMAQYF. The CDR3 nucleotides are TGTGCCAGTAGCTACACTAGCGGGGTGATGGCCCAGTACTTC.

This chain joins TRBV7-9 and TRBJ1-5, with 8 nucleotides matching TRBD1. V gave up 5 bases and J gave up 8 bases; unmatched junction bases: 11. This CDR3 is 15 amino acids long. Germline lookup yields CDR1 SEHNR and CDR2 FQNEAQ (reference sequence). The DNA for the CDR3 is TGTGCCAGCAGCCCCCAGGGGGCAGAGGTCGAGCCCCAGCATTTT. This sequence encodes CASSPQGAEVEPQHF.

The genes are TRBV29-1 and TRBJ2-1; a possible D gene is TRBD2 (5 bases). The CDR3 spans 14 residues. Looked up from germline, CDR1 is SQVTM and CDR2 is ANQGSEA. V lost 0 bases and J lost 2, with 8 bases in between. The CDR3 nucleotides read TGCAGCGTTGAAGAGCGGGCGACCTACAATGAGCAGTTCTTC. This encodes CSVEERATYNEQFF.

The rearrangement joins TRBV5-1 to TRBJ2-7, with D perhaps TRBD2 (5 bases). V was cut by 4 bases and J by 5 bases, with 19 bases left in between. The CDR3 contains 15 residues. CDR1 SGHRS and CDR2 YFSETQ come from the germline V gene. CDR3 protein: CASSSFLARRDEQYF. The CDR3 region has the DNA TGCGCCAGCAGCAGCTTTTTGGCGCGGCGGGACGAGCAGTACTTC.

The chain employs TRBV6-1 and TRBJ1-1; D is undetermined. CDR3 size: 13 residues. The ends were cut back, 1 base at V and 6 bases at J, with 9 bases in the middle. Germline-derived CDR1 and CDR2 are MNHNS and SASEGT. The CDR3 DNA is TGTGCCAGCAGTGAAGTCCGGGAGGCTGAAGCTTTCTTT. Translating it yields CASSEVREAEAFF.

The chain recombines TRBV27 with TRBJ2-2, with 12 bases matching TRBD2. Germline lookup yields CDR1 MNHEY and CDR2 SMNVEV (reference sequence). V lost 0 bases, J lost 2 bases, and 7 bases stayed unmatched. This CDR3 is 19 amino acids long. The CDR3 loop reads CASSLSRASGRGNTGELFF. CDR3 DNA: TGTGCCAGCAGTTTATCCAGGGCTAGCGGGAGGGGAAACACCGGGGAGCTGTTTTTT.

This CDR3 is CASRRGGGGTDTQYF. The DNA for the CDR3 is TGTGCCAGTAGAAGGGGGGGCGGGGGCACAGATACGCAGTATTTT. V gene TRBV19 combines with J gene TRBJ2-3, with D tentatively TRBD2 (7 bases). Germline assignment: CDR1 LNHDA and CDR2 SQIVND (reference sequence). CDR3 length: 15 residues. Trimming cost V 6 bases and J 1 base, with 14 bases left between them. Using reference TRBV19 and TRBJ2-3 for the parts outside the CDR3, the full variable domain is DGGITQSPKYLFRKEGQNVTLSCEQNLNHDAMYWYRQDPGQGLRLIYYSQIVNDFQKGDIAEGYSVSREKKESFPLTVTSAQKNPTAFYLCASRRGGGGTDTQYFGPGTRLTVL.

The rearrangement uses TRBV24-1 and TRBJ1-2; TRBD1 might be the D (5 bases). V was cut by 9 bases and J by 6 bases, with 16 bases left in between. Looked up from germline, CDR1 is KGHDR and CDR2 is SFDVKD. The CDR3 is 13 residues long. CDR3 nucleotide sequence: TGTGCCACCCGAGCGGGGGAGACTGATGGCTACACCTTC. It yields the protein CATRAGETDGYTF.

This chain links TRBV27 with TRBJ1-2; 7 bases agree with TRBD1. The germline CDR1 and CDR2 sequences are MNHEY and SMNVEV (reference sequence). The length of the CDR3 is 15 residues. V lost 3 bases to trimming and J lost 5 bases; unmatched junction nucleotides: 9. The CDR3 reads CASSFEGARGYGYTF. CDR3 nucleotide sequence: TGTGCCAGCAGTTTTGAGGGGGCTCGGGGGTATGGCTACACCTTC.

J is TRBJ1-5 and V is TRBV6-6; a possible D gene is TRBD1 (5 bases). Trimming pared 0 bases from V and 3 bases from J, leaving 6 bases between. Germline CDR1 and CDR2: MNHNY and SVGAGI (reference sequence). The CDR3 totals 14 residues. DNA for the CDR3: TGTGCCAGCAGTTACTCGACAGTCAATCAGCCCCAGCATTTT. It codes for CASSYSTVNQPQHF.

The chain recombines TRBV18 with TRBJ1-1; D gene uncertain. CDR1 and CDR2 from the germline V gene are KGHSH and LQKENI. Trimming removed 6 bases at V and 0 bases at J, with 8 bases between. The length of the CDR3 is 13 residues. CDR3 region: CASSEDLNTEAFF. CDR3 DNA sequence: TGTGCCAGCTCGGAGGATTTGAACACTGAAGCTTTCTTT.

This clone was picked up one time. CDR3 protein: CASKKGTGNNEQFF. The CDR3 DNA is TGTGCCAGCAAGAAAGGGACTGGGAACAATGAGCAGTTCTTC. The chain uses TRBV6-5 and TRBJ2-1; tentative D call: TRBD2 (6 bases). Trimming cost V 7 bases and J 5 bases, with 15 bases left between them. The CDR3 loop spans 14 amino acids. Germline CDR1 is MNHEY and CDR2 is SVGAGI.

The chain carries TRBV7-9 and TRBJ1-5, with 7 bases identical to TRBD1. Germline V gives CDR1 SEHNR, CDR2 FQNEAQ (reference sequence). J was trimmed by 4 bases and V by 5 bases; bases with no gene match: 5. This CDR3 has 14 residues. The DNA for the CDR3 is TGTGCCAGCAGCCCCAGGGGACAGAATCAGCCCCAGCATTTT. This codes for CASSPRGQNQPQHF.